This TCR beta chain was sequenced for a study of PD-L1 blockade in urothelial cancer. About the research overall: About 90% of the 29 patients were males with bladder-origin urothelial cancer. Samples came from 3 weeks, at the second dose, and 6 weeks into treatment.

The data were produced by immunoSEQ multiplex PCR, yet TCRdb's version contains in-frame clones alone and is incomplete. The table has around 100,000 clones, 91% seen once; the top ten hold around 0.9%. Looked up from germline, CDR1 is MGHRA and CDR2 is YSYEKL. After removal of 1 base from V and 0 bases from J, the junction contained 15 bases not matched to a gene. The CDR3 consists of 20 residues. The sample was PBMCs, taken around atezolizumab (anti-PD-L1) treatment. The TCR originated in an elderly woman with urothelial cancer. This chain joins TRBV4-1 and TRBJ2-4, with 7 bases matching TRBD2. DNA for the CDR3: TGCGCCAGCAGCCAAGCGGAATCCGACGGGAGGACGCTAGCCAAAAACATTCAGTACTTC. Translated: CASSQAESDGRTLAKNIQYF.